The T cell receptor (beta chain) described here comes from a study of cytomegalovirus exposure and HLA in healthy donors. CDR1 and CDR2 from the germline V gene are ENHRY and SYGVKD. V gave up 5 bases and J gave up 7 bases; unmatched junction bases: 7. CDR3 size: 14 residues. Use of 60 Vbeta and 13 Jbeta primers characterized the PCR. TCRdb keeps only in-frame clones here, not all; method: immunoSEQ multiplex PCR. The data show some 130,000 clones, roughly three quarters seen once. Of note for this clone: Its specificity is not known.

General study results and limits: Cytomegalovirus-associated status was assigned to approximately 160 TCR beta chains. Later findings reportedly placed an Asian-associated ancestry cluster below the roughly 660-donor mean for N-insertions. Trimming of TCR beta V- and J-genes showed a link, identified in a later analysis, to a missense DCLRE1C variant.

The origin of this receptor is a man aged 30 to 39 in good health and CMV-seronegative. The genes are TRBV10-3 and TRBJ1-2; TRBD1 agrees at 10 bases. The specimen was PBMCs. The CDR3 DNA reads TGTGCCATCAGTTCGAGACAGGGGGCGGTTGGCTACACCTTC. It encodes CAISSRQGAVGYTF.